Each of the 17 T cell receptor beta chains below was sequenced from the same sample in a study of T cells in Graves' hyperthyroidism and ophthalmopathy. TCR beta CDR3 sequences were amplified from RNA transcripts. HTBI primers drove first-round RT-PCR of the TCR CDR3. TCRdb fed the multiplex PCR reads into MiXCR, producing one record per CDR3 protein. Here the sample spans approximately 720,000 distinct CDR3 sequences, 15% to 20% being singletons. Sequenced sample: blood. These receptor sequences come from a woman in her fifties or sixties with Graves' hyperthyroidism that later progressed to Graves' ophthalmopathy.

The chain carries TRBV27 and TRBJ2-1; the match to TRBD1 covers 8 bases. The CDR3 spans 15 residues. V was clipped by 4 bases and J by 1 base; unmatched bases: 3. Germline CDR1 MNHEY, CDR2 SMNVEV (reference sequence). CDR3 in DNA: TGTGCCAGCAGTTACAGGGGGTGGTCCTACAATGAGCAGTTCTTC. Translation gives CASSYRGWSYNEQFF.

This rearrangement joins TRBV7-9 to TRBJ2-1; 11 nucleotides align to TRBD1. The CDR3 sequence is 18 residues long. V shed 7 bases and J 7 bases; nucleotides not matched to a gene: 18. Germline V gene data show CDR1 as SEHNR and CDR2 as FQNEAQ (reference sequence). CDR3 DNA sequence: TGTGCCAGCAACTCCCTGGACAGGGGGCTGTGGATAAGGAATGAGCAGTTCTTC. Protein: CASNSLDRGLWIRNEQFF.

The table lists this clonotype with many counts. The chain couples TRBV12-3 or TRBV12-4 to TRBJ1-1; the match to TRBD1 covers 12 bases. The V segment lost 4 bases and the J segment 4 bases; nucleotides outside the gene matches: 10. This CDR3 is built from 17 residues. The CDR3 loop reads CASSSGTGGAGVTEAFF. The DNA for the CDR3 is TGTGCCAGCAGTTCAGGGACAGGGGGCGCCGGGGTCACTGAAGCTTTCTTT.

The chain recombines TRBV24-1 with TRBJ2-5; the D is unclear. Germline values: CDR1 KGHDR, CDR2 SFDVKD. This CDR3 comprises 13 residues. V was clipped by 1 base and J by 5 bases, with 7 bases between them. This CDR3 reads CATSDFLGETQYF. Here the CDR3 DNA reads TGTGCCACCAGTGATTTCCTCGGGGAGACCCAGTACTTC.

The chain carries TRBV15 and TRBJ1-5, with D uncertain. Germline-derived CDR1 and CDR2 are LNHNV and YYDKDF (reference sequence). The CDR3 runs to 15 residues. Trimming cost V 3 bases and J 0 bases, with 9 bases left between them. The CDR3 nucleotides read TGTGCCACCAGCAGTAACCAAATTAGCAATCAGCCCCAGCATTTT. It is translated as CATSSNQISNQPQHF. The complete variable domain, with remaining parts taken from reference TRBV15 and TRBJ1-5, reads DAMVIQNPRYQVTQFGKPVTLSCSQTLNHNVMYWYQQKSSQAPKLLFHYYDKDFNNEADTPDNFQSRRPNTSFCFLDIRSPGLGDTAMYLCATSSNQISNQPQHFGDGTRLSIL.

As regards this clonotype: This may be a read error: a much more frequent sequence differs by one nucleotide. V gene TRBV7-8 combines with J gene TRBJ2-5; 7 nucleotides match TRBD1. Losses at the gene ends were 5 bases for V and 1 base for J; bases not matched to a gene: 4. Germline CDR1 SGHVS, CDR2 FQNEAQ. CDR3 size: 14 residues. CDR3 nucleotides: TGTGCCAGCAGCCGACGGACAGGCCAAGAGACCCAGTACTTC. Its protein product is CASSRRTGQETQYF.

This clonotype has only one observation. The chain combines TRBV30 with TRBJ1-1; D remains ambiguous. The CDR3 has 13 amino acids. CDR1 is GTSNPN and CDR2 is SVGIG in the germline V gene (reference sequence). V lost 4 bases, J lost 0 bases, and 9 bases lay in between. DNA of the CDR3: TGTGCCTGGACCCGAGCGTTGAACACTGAAGCTTTCTTT. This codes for CAWTRALNTEAFF.

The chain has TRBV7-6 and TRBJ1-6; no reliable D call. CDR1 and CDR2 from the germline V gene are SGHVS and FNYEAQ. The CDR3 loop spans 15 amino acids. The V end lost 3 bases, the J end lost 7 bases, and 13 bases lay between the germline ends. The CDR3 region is CASSFLGPRNSPLHF. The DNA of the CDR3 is TGTGCCAGCAGCTTTCTAGGACCAAGGAATTCACCCCTCCACTTT.

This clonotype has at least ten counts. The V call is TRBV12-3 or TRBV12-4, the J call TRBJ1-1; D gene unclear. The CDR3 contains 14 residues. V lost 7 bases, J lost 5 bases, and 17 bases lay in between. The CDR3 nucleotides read TGTGCCAGCACTATAGGCCTCGCCGGAACTGAAGCTTTCTTT. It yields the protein CASTIGLAGTEAFF.

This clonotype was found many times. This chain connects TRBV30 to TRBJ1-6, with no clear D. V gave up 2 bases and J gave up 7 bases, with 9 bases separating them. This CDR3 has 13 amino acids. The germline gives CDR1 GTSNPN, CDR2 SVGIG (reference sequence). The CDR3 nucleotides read TGTGCCTGGAGTCGCCGGGCGAATTCACCCCTCCACTTT. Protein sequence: CAWSRRANSPLHF.

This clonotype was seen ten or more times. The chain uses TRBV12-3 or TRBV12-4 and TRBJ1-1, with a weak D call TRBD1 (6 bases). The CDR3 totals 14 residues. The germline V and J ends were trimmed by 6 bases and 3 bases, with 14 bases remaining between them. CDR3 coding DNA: TGTGCCAGCAGGCACACAGGGCGGGACACTGAAGCTTTCTTT. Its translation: CASRHTGRDTEAFF.

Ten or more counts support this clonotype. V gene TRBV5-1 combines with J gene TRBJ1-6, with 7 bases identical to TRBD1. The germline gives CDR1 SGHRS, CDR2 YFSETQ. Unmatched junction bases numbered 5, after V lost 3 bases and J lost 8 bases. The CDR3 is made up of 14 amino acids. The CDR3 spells CASSSTGSDSPLHF. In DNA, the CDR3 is TGCGCCAGCAGCTCGACAGGGAGTGATTCACCCCTCCACTTT.

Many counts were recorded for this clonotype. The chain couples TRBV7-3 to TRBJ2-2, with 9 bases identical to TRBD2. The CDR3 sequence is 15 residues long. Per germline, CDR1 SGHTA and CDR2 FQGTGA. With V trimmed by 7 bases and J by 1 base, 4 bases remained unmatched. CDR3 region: CASTLSGGNTGELFF. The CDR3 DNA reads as TGTGCCAGCACCCTTAGCGGGGGGAACACCGGGGAGCTGTTTTTT.

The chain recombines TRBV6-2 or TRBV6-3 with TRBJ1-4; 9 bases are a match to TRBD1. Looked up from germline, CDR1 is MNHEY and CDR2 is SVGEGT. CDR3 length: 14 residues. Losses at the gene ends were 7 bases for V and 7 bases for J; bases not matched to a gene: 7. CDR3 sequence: CASIPGQGFEKLFF. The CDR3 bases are TGTGCCAGCATTCCGGGACAGGGTTTTGAAAAACTGTTTTTT.

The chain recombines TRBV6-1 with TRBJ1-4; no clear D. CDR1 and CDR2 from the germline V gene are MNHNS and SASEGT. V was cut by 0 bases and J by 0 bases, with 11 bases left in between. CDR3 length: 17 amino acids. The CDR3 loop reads CASSEAVRDTTNEKLFF. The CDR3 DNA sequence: TGTGCCAGCAGTGAAGCAGTTAGAGATACAACTAATGAAAAACTGTTTTTT.

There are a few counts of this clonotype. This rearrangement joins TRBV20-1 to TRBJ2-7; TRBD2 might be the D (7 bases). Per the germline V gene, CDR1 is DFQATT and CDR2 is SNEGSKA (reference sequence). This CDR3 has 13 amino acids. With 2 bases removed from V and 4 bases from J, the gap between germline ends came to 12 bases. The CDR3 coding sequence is TGCAGTGCTAGATTAGGGGGGGTATACGAGCAGTACTTC. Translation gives CSARLGGVYEQYF.

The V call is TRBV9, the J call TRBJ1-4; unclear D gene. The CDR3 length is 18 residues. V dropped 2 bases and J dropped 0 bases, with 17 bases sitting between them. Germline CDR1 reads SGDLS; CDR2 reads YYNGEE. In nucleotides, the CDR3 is TGTGCCAGCAGCGTGCGAACCCCCCACAAGGCAACTAATGAAAAACTGTTTTTT. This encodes CASSVRTPHKATNEKLFF.